The clone carrying this T cell receptor beta chain was observed a handful of times. Its antigen is unidentified. MiXCR, applied by TCRdb to the 5' RACE reads, yields one record per CDR3 protein. The sample lists some 250,000 distinct CDR3 sequences; 8% to 9.5% were seen once. The data derive from a study of T-cell memory formation after mild COVID-19. General observations from the study: Prior to infection, memory already included some responding clones, suggesting cross-reactive memory joined. A second wave of clones peaked on day 37, and their SARS-CoV-2 specificity went unconfirmed. CD4+ contracting clones were mainly CM and EM; CD8+ ones, EMRA. Clones contracting over day 15 to 85 were CD4/CD8 balanced, with later expanders leaning CD4+.

Germline assignment: CDR1 LGHNA and CDR2 YSLEER. After removal of 5 bases from V and 7 bases from J, the junction contained 6 bases not matched to a gene. The CDR3 runs to 15 residues. Sequenced sample: PBMCs or a T cell subset sorted from them (not recorded which). The V call is TRBV4-3, the J call TRBJ2-2; 11 nucleotides align to TRBD2. The sequence was collected from a man aged 18 to 29 who had mild COVID-19 (a few samples of this study predate the infection). Cell type and time point are not known. The CDR3 protein is CASSLAGGPFGELFF. The CDR3 coding sequence is TGCGCCAGCAGCTTAGCGGGGGGGCCCTTCGGGGAGCTGTTTTTT.